The 25 T cell receptor beta chains given below trace back to one sample, sequenced in a study of cytomegalovirus exposure and HLA in healthy donors. Both 60 Vbeta primers and 13 Jbeta primers went into the PCR. Assay used: immunoSEQ multiplex PCR; TCRdb lists only in-frame clones, some missing. The sample contains about 97,000 clones, about 74% of which appear only once. Sequenced sample: PBMCs. The source is a male donor in good health and CMV-seropositive.

The CDR3 protein is CASSPKESGTGALFYGYTF. In nucleotides, the CDR3 is TGTGCCAGCAGCCCGAAAGAATCCGGGACAGGGGCTCTTTTTTATGGCTACACCTTC. The chain links TRBV7-9 to TRBJ1-2, with 10 bases that match TRBD1. The length of the CDR3 is 19 residues. Germline V gene sequence: CDR1 SEHNR, CDR2 FQNEAQ (reference sequence). V dropped 5 bases and J dropped 5; count of bases not matched to a gene: 20.

This chain links TRBV6-5 with TRBJ2-7, with TRBD2 matching 12 bases. The V gene end was trimmed by 0 bases and the J gene end by 1 base; junction bases not matched to a gene: 1. Per germline, CDR1 MNHEY and CDR2 SVGAGI. This CDR3 spans 16 amino acids. CDR3: CASSYSGLAGSYEQYF. The DNA for the CDR3 is TGTGCCAGCAGTTACTCCGGACTAGCGGGATCCTACGAGCAGTACTTC.

The sample holds one count of this clone. A read error may produce the germline difference seen at one junction end. The chain recombines TRBV7-9 with TRBJ2-7; D is unresolved. The CDR3 is made up of 11 amino acids. Germline CDR1 and CDR2: SEHNR and FQNEAQ (reference sequence). The CDR3 bases are TGTTCCAGCAGCGAAACGGGCGAGCAGTACTTC. Protein sequence: CSSSETGEQYF.

This clone has only one observation. The chain uses TRBV4-3 and TRBJ2-1; D is undetermined. Germline V gene sequence: CDR1 LGHNA, CDR2 YSLEER. The V gene lost 4 bases and the J gene lost 4 bases, with 23 bases spanning the gap. The length of the CDR3 is 18 residues. The CDR3 nucleotides read TGCGCCAGCAGCCGCAGCGACCGGTTCCCCTTTTTTTACAATGAGCAGTTCTTC. Translating gives CASSRSDRFPFFYNEQFF.

The rearrangement uses TRBV5-4 and TRBJ2-1; 7 positions agree with TRBD2. V dropped 6 bases and J dropped 0; count of bases not matched to a gene: 3. The CDR3 length is 14 residues. Germline values: CDR1 SGHNT, CDR2 YYREEE (reference sequence). The CDR3 region is CASTGGSSYNEQFF. For the CDR3, the DNA is TGTGCCAGCACCGGGGGGAGCTCCTACAATGAGCAGTTCTTC.

The V and J genes are TRBV6-1 and TRBJ1-1; 9 bases line up with TRBD1. V was pared by 9 bases and J by 2 bases, with 7 bases of the junction left unmatched. This CDR3 is 14 amino acids long. The germline gives CDR1 MNHNS, CDR2 SASEGT. CDR3 bases: TGTGCCAGTCTGACAGGGGGAGGAAACACTGAAGCTTTCTTT. It is translated as CASLTGGGNTEAFF.

This sequence joins TRBV4-1 and TRBJ2-2, with TRBD2 matching 10 bases. Germline lookup yields CDR1 MGHRA and CDR2 YSYEKL. V gave up 6 bases and J gave up 2 bases; unmatched junction bases: 6. CDR3 length: 16 amino acids. DNA for the CDR3: TGCGCCAGCAGTATCGGACTAGCGGCCAACACCGGGGAGCTGTTTTTT. This gives the protein CASSIGLAANTGELFF.

The chain couples TRBV19 to TRBJ2-1, with 8 bases lining up with TRBD2. The length of the CDR3 is 14 residues. Germline values: CDR1 LNHDA, CDR2 SQIVND (reference sequence). Trimming cost V 3 bases and J 7 bases; bases outside gene matches: 5. DNA for the CDR3: TGTGCCAGTAGTATGTCGGGAGGGCGAAATGAGCAGTTCTTC. This gives the protein CASSMSGGRNEQFF. Together with reference TRBV19 and TRBJ2-1, the CDR3 gives the full variable domain: DGGITQSPKYLFRKEGQNVTLSCEQNLNHDAMYWYRQDPGQGLRLIYYSQIVNDFQKGDIAEGYSVSREKKESFPLTVTSAQKNPTAFYLCASSMSGGRNEQFFGPGTRLTVL.

The V call is TRBV6-5, the J call TRBJ1-2, with D perhaps matching TRBD1 (5 bases). Trimming shortened V by 6 bases and J by 4 bases, and 12 bases separated the two germline ends. The germline gives CDR1 MNHEY, CDR2 SVGAGI. The CDR3 is 13 residues long. CDR3 sequence: CASRRDLGYGYTF. CDR3 coding DNA: TGTGCCAGCAGACGGGACTTGGGCTATGGCTACACCTTC.

This clone turned up a few times. The V call is TRBV28, the J call TRBJ2-7, with D possibly matching TRBD1 (6 bases). The CDR3 extends over 13 amino acids. Germline CDR1 is MDHEN and CDR2 is SYDVKM. With 6 bases removed from V and 4 bases from J, the gap between germline ends came to 13 bases. The CDR3 sequence: CASSLDRYYEQYF. In DNA form, the CDR3 reads TGTGCCAGCAGCCTGGACAGATATTACGAGCAGTACTTC. The full variable domain, rest sourced from reference TRBV28 and TRBJ2-7, is DVKVTQSSRYLVKRTGEKVFLECVQDMDHENMFWYRQDPGLGLRLIYFSYDVKMKEKGDIPEGYSVSREKKERFSLILESASTNQTSMYLCASSLDRYYEQYFGPGTRLTVT.

The CDR3, as DNA: TGTGCCAGCAGCTTAGGGGGGAGGACCACTGAAGCTTTCTTT. Translation: CASSLGGRTTEAFF. The chain carries TRBV11-3 and TRBJ1-1; TRBD1 might be the D (5 bases). The CDR3 has 14 amino acids. The germline V gene encodes CDR1 SGHNT and CDR2 YENEEA. Trimming shortened V by 1 base and J by 4 bases, and 10 bases separated the two germline ends.

To note about this clone: One junction end disagrees with the germline gene, perhaps due to a read error. The chain joins TRBV6-1 to TRBJ2-6; weak D call: TRBD1 (5 bases). The length of the CDR3 is 14 residues. Germline CDR1 reads MNHNS; CDR2 reads SASEGT. CDR3 sequence: CASSEISGANGLTF. The CDR3 DNA reads TGTGCCAGCAGTGAAATTTCTGGGGCCAACGGCCTGACTTTC.

The chain carries TRBV7-8 and TRBJ2-7; 10 bases are shared with TRBD1. The CDR3 spans 14 residues. V dropped 6 bases and J dropped 2; count of bases not matched to a gene: 4. The germline V gene encodes CDR1 SGHVS and CDR2 FQNEAQ. DNA of the CDR3: TGTGCCAGCAGTCCCGGGACAGGGGCCTACGAGCAGTACTTC. Translation gives CASSPGTGAYEQYF.

This chain joins TRBV27 and TRBJ1-6; 7 positions agree with TRBD1. V was clipped by 0 bases and J by 8 bases; unmatched bases: 4. CDR1 MNHEY and CDR2 SMNVEV come from the germline V gene (reference sequence). The CDR3 is made up of 15 amino acids. This CDR3 is CASSLSVTGYSPLHF. The CDR3 coding sequence is TGTGCCAGCAGTTTATCCGTGACAGGGTATTCACCCCTCCACTTT.

The chain carries TRBV30 and TRBJ2-7; possibly TRBD2 for D (5 bases). V dropped 4 bases and J dropped 5 bases, with 12 bases sitting between them. The CDR3 loop spans 12 amino acids. Germline V CDR1 and CDR2: GTSNPN, SVGIG (reference sequence). The CDR3 loop is CAWTARGNEQYF. The CDR3, as DNA: TGTGCCTGGACCGCACGGGGTAACGAGCAGTACTTC.

Note on this clone: Germline is not matched at one junction end, which may reflect a read error. V usage is TRBV28 and J usage is TRBJ1-1; D might be TRBD1 (5 bases). The CDR3 sequence is 13 residues long. From germline, CDR1 is MDHEN and CDR2 SYDVKM. In DNA, the CDR3 is TGTGCCGGCAGTTTAGGCAGGGCTACTGAAGCTTTCTTT. It codes for CAGSLGRATEAFF. Full variable domain (missing parts from reference TRBV28 and TRBJ1-1): DVKVTQSSRYLVKRTGEKVFLECVQDMDHENMFWYRQDPGLGLRLIYFSYDVKMKEKGDIPEGYSVSREKKERFSLILESASTNQTSMYLCAGSLGRATEAFFGQGTRLTVV.

The chain recombines TRBV30 with TRBJ2-5; 7 bases agree with TRBD2. CDR3 size: 15 residues. V trimming: 3 bases; J trimming: 4 bases; junction bases outside the gene matches: 11. The germline V gene encodes CDR1 GTSNPN and CDR2 SVGIG (reference sequence). CDR3 DNA sequence: TGTGCCTGGAGGACGCACGGGACTAATTTAGAGACCCAGTACTTC. Amino acids: CAWRTHGTNLETQYF.

This rearrangement joins TRBV5-1 to TRBJ2-4, with D perhaps matching TRBD2 (6 bases). The CDR3 runs to 15 residues. CDR1 and CDR2 from the germline V gene are SGHRS and YFSETQ. Trimming removed 0 bases at V and 7 bases at J, with 14 bases between. The CDR3 DNA reads as TGCGCCAGCAGCTTGGTCCTTGGGACTGGCAACATTCAGTACTTC. Translated: CASSLVLGTGNIQYF.

In this sample, this clone turned up a few times. V gene TRBV28 combines with J gene TRBJ2-4; TRBD2 matches at 8 bases. This CDR3 region has 17 residues. Germline V gene sequence: CDR1 MDHEN, CDR2 SYDVKM. J lost 4 bases, V lost 7 bases, and 15 bases had no gene match. The CDR3 DNA sequence: TGTGCCAGCATCCCAGCAAGCAGCGGGAGTGGTAAAAACATTCAGTACTTC. It is translated as CASIPASSGSGKNIQYF.

The chain links TRBV27 to TRBJ1-2; 10 nucleotides agree with TRBD1. J lost 4 bases, V lost 5 bases, and 10 bases had no gene match. Germline-derived CDR1 and CDR2 are MNHEY and SMNVEV (reference sequence). There are 16 residues in the CDR3. CDR3 amino acids: CASSLSLGQGPYGYTF. CDR3 DNA: TGTGCCAGCAGTCTCTCATTGGGACAGGGGCCCTATGGCTACACCTTC.

The gene calls are TRBV19 and TRBJ1-1; D is ambiguous. Germline CDR1 LNHDA, CDR2 SQIVND (reference sequence). V shed 4 bases and J shed 0 bases, with 9 bases lying between them. The CDR3 sequence is 14 residues long. The DNA of the CDR3 is TGTGCCAGTAGTACCGGTTTTATGAACACTGAAGCTTTCTTT. Translating gives CASSTGFMNTEAFF.

The chain uses TRBV19 and TRBJ1-6; 7 bases agree with TRBD1. With 8 bases clipped from V and 6 bases from J, the junction kept 4 bases outside the gene matches. The CDR3 has 13 amino acids. Germline V lookup: CDR1 LNHDA, CDR2 SQIVND (reference sequence). CDR3 sequence reads: CASSNRGNSPLHF. CDR3 DNA: TGTGCCAGTTCCAACAGGGGTAATTCACCCCTCCACTTT.

As regards this clone: No DNA is shown, since the ends of the CDR3 on it are uncertain; the CDR3 is the one TCRdb lists. V is TRBV27 and J is TRBJ2-7; the table's D call of TRBD1 was not tested on the DNA. From germline, CDR1 is MNHEY and CDR2 SMNVEV (reference sequence). The CDR3 numbers 14 amino acids, ends counted. CDR3 residues: CASSSSDRAYEQYF.

The chain recombines TRBV7-9 with TRBJ1-4; 9 nucleotides align to TRBD1. Germline CDR1 reads SEHNR; CDR2 reads FQNEAQ (reference sequence). With 6 bases clipped from V and 7 bases from J, the junction kept 6 bases outside the gene matches. The CDR3 runs 14 residues. The CDR3 spells CASSRQGVSEKLFF. CDR3 DNA: TGTGCCAGCAGTAGACAGGGGGTATCTGAAAAACTGTTTTTT.

This rearrangement joins TRBV25-1 to TRBJ1-4; D remains ambiguous. Germline CDR1 and CDR2: MGHDK and SYGVNS. CDR3 size: 15 residues. V lost 1 base to trimming and J lost 2 bases, with 8 bases between them. The CDR3 DNA is TGTGCCAGCAGTGAATCACCGGGGACTAATGAAAAACTGTTTTTT. Protein sequence: CASSESPGTNEKLFF.